This T cell receptor (beta chain) was observed in a study of shared clonotypes between healthy human individuals (dated by TCRdb to between 2020 and 2021). At the level of the whole study: A few men and a couple of women, aged 18 to 49 years, made up the cohort. Libraries were prepared and TCR repertoires were sequenced by different laboratories using diverse techniques, in order to increase sequencing depth and limit assay-specific biases. Leukapheresis yielded between about 0.85 and 9 billion PBMCs per donor. Blood TCR repertoires of a handful of healthy adults were deeply sequenced to estimate repertoire size and the extent of clonotype sharing between individuals. General study outcomes and caveats: Sampling was limited to blood, and TCR repertoires in tissue likely differ from TCR repertoires in blood. Because the study included only a small number of donors, the genetic and exposure-history diversity represented was limited. Pairwise subsampling led to the expectation that sequencing depth would affect the degree of clonotype sharing among donors.

In the case of this clone: Its antigen target is currently unknown. Base qualities are not provided; no much larger clone lies one nucleotide away.

The donors were healthy, HIV-negative adults who had no recently reported acute infections or vaccinations. Only Caucasian adults living in Nashville, Tennessee, USA were represented among the donors. For unsorted samples, some 90 million PBMCs were counted, and genomic DNA was extracted using the QIAamp DNA Blood Mini kit. Blood was obtained by leukapheresis, after which PBMCs were separated by Ficoll-Histopaque density gradient centrifugation and cryopreserved in liquid nitrogen vapor phase. CDR1 is given as SEHNR and CDR2 as FQNEAQ, both from the germline V gene (reference sequence). Relative to germline, V is 3 bases shorter and J is 6 bases shorter, with 18 bases between their ends. Measured from the cysteine to the phenylalanine, the CDR3 is 16 residues long. The entry retains the CDR3 DNA only, 48 bases that are in frame from base 1. TCR CDR3 regions were amplified from genomic DNA by multiplex PCR using the deep immunoSEQ assay. For each cell subset, the extracted genomic DNA was distributed evenly across all wells of several immunoSEQ 96-well plates, and each plate served as one replicate. For unsorted PBMC, each replicate PCR was loaded with roughly 330 ng genomic DNA, equivalent to tens of thousands of T cell genomes. Unsorted PBMC genomic DNA was sequenced across ten immunoSEQ deep assay plates. The purified libraries were quantified using a Qubit 3.0 fluorometer, sized with a Bioanalyzer 2100, and then quantified again using the KAPA Library Quantification kit. Each immunoSEQ 96-well plate was sequenced on its own single-read 150-cycle Illumina NextSeq 550 flow cell. The source study handled its data this way. The immunoSEQ output contained only junctional sequences without quality scores, so filtering could not match that applied to full-length reads. To assign V/J genes and CDR3, sequences were annotated against IMGT germline references using PyIR, a Python wrapper for IgBLAST v1.9. Any read was removed if the V/J assignment was weak (E-value above 1e-6), the CDR3 was missing, or the read contained stop codons, out-of-frame junctions, or ambiguous translated residues. A V3J clonotype was defined by an identical inferred V gene, J gene, and CDR3 amino acid sequence. Percentage overlap between repertoires was computed as shared unique clonotypes divided by the size of the smaller repertoire. Repertoire richness was assessed with RTK rarefaction, the Chao1 estimator, and Recon v2.1 estimates of unobserved clonotypes. The source is immuneACCESS, and TCRdb retained only in-frame sequences with V and J called. Part of the clones is not carried over; for the studies checked, unresolved V genes explain less than half of this, and the remainder is unexplained. V, J and clone size reflect that table, while D and trimming were determined from the DNA. The sample yields 450,000 to 550,000 clones; about four fifths were counted once. The top ten constitute 13% of the sample.

The chain was built from TRBV7-9 and TRBJ2-4; the D region is possibly TRBD1 or TRBD2, each matching across 5 bases. Sequencing input: PBMCs. The clonotype comes from a woman aged 40-49 years in good health. Some clones in this sample may be carry-over from other donors' samples. The CDR3 has the sequence CASSFVRDRERNIQYF. The nucleotide sequence is given as TGTGCCAGCAGCTTCGTCCGGGACCGAGAGCGAAACATTCAGTACTTC.